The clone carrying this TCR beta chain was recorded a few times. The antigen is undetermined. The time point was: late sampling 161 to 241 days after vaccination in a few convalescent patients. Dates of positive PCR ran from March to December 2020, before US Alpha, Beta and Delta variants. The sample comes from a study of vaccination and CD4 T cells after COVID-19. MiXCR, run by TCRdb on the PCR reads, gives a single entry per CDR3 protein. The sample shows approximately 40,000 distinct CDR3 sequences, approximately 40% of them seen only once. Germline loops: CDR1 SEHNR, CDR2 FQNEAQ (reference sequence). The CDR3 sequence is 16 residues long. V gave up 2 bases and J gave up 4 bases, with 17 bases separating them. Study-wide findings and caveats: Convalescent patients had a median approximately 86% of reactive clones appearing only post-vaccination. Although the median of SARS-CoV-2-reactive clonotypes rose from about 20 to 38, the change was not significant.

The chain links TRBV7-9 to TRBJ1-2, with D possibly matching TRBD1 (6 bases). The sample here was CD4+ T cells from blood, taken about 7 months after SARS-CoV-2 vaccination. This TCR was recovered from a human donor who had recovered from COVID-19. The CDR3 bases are TGTGCCAGCAGCTTAACTGGGGGCTCTCTTTCCTATGGCTACACCTTC. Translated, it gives CASSLTGGSLSYGYTF.